Listed here are 22 T cell receptor beta chains from one sample, sequenced in a study of cytomegalovirus exposure and HLA in healthy donors. Use of 60 Vbeta and 13 Jbeta primers characterized the PCR. Clones were sequenced by immunoSEQ multiplex PCR, and TCRdb holds only the in-frame ones, with some missing. This sample's clone table lists 100,000 to 150,000 clones. The sequenced sample was PBMCs. The receptors here all came from a man between 35 and 55 years old in good health and CMV-seronegative.

CDR3 protein: CAWSRGREYYEQYF. The CDR3 DNA sequence: TGTGCCTGGAGCAGGGGACGCGAGTACTACGAGCAGTACTTC. The chain combines TRBV30 with TRBJ2-7; possible D gene TRBD1, 6 bases. The CDR3 runs to 14 residues. V was clipped by 3 bases and J by 3 bases, with 15 bases between them. Germline loops: CDR1 GTSNPN, CDR2 SVGIG (reference sequence).

V gene TRBV6-6 combines with J gene TRBJ2-5; a possible D gene is TRBD2 (6 bases). The J call may be wrong; the DNA end is better matched by TRBJ2-7. Looked up from germline, CDR1 is MNHNY and CDR2 is SVGAGI (reference sequence). CDR3 length equals 13 residues. CDR3 loop: CASRPTSGYEQYF. The CDR3 nucleotides are TGTGCCAGCAGACCGACTAGTGGATACGAGCAGTACTTC.

The J gene is TRBJ2-1, the V gene TRBV7-9; 10 bases map to TRBD1. From germline, CDR1 is SEHNR and CDR2 FQNEAQ (reference sequence). The junction had 5 bases not matched to a gene; V was cut back by 5 bases and J by 1 base. The CDR3 spans 16 residues. The CDR3 bases are TGTGCCAGCAGCCCTTGGGACAGGGGATCCTACAATGAGCAGTTCTTC. Translation gives CASSPWDRGSYNEQFF.

The chain uses TRBV6-5 and TRBJ2-7; tentative D call: TRBD2 (5 bases). Germline V gives CDR1 MNHEY, CDR2 SVGAGI. This CDR3 comprises 16 residues. The germline V and J ends were trimmed by 0 bases and 2 bases, with 14 bases remaining between them. The CDR3 spells CASSYSSRGWTYEQYF. The DNA for the CDR3 is TGTGCCAGCAGTTACTCGAGCCGGGGTTGGACCTACGAGCAGTACTTC.

V gene TRBV18 combines with J gene TRBJ1-1; maybe TRBD1 (6 bases). This CDR3 region has 14 residues. The germline V gene has CDR1 KGHSH and CDR2 LQKENI. The V gene lost 8 bases and the J gene lost 0 bases, with 13 bases spanning the gap. CDR3 amino acids: CASRGAGVNTEAFF. In nucleotides, the CDR3 is TGTGCCAGCCGGGGGGCGGGGGTGAACACTGAAGCTTTCTTT.

V usage is TRBV7-2 and J usage is TRBJ2-5, with 9 bases aligning to TRBD1. In germline, CDR1 is SGHTA, CDR2 FQGNSA. This CDR3 has 14 amino acids. Unmatched junction bases numbered 6, after V lost 5 bases and J lost 5 bases. For the CDR3, the DNA is TGTGCCAGCAGCCAGGACAGGGGTCGGGAGACCCAGTACTTC. Protein sequence: CASSQDRGRETQYF.

The chain links TRBV7-3 to TRBJ2-5, with 15 nucleotides matching TRBD2. The germline V gene has CDR1 SGHTA and CDR2 FQGTGA. Trimming took 5 bases from V and 2 from J; bases not matched to a gene: 3. This CDR3 contains 16 residues. This CDR3 is CASSLGLAGGQETQYF. CDR3 sequence (DNA): TGTGCCAGCAGCCTTGGACTAGCGGGAGGGCAAGAGACCCAGTACTTC.

The V gene is TRBV5-1, the J gene TRBJ2-3; 8 positions match TRBD1. Per the germline V gene, CDR1 is SGHRS and CDR2 is YFSETQ. This CDR3 comprises 14 residues. Losses at the gene ends were 4 bases for V and 5 bases for J; bases not matched to a gene: 6. The CDR3 nucleotides are TGCGCCAGCAGCCCCGGACAGGGAGGAGATACGCAGTATTTT. This encodes CASSPGQGGDTQYF.

The CDR3 loop is CASSFFGTRNEKLFF. CDR3 in DNA: TGTGCCAGCAGCTTTTTTGGAACTAGAAATGAAAAACTGTTTTTT. This chain joins TRBV7-2 and TRBJ1-4; no firm D call. Per germline, CDR1 SGHTA and CDR2 FQGNSA. CDR3 length equals 15 residues. The V end lost 3 bases, the J end lost 5 bases, and 13 bases lay between the germline ends.

This chain joins TRBV28 and TRBJ2-5; 9 positions agree with TRBD1. Germline V gene lookup returns CDR1 MDHEN and CDR2 SYDVKM. The ends lost 5 bases at V and 3 bases at J; junction bases unmatched: 7. This CDR3 has 15 residues. CDR3 sequence reads: CASSRDRVWEETQYF. CDR3 DNA sequence: TGTGCCAGCAGTCGGGACAGGGTGTGGGAAGAGACCCAGTACTTC.

The rearrangement joins TRBV6-6 to TRBJ1-1; the match to TRBD1 covers 8 bases. The CDR3 spans 14 residues. Trimming cost V 2 bases and J 1 base; bases outside gene matches: 0. The germline V gene encodes CDR1 MNHNY and CDR2 SVGAGI (reference sequence). For the CDR3, the DNA is TGTGCCAGCAGTTACGACAGGGGGAACACTGAAGCTTTCTTT. Its protein is CASSYDRGNTEAFF.

The J gene is TRBJ2-7, the V gene TRBV18; D not resolved. This CDR3 is 14 amino acids long. Germline values: CDR1 KGHSH, CDR2 LQKENI. V lost 0 bases and J 5 bases, leaving 11 bases between the germline ends. Written as DNA, the CDR3 is TGTGCCAGCTCACCACCCTCCCTCGCGGACGAGCAGTACTTC. The encoded protein is CASSPPSLADEQYF.

The chain recombines TRBV27 with TRBJ2-3; TRBD2 aligns across 8 bases. Germline V gives CDR1 MNHEY, CDR2 SMNVEV (reference sequence). The CDR3 has 19 residues. Trimming at V came to 0 bases and at J to 1 base, leaving 12 bases not matched to a gene. The CDR3 bases are TGTGCCAGCAGTTTATCGACTAGCGCGAGCTTATCTGGCACAGATACGCAGTATTTT. Translation gives CASSLSTSASLSGTDTQYF.

V gene TRBV12-2 combines with J gene TRBJ2-7; the tabulated D call, TRBD1, remains unverified against the DNA. TRBV12-2 is classified as a pseudogene. There are 14 residues in the CDR3. DNA of the CDR3: TGTGCAAGTCGCTTAGGGGCTAGACCGGGACAGGAGGCTTTC. The encoded protein is CASRLGARPGQEAF.

V and J are TRBV7-9 and TRBJ2-2; TRBD2 matches 14 bases. The CDR3 contains 17 residues. Germline-derived CDR1 and CDR2 are SEHNR and FQNEAQ (reference sequence). V lost 7 bases, J lost 4 bases, and 8 bases stayed unmatched. In DNA form, the CDR3 reads TGTGCCAGCATCCCTCAGGGACTAGCGGGAGTCACCGGGGAGCTGTTTTTT. Protein: CASIPQGLAGVTGELFF.

The chain employs TRBV28 and TRBJ2-4, with 7 bases lining up with TRBD1. The CDR3 is made up of 17 amino acids. CDR1 MDHEN and CDR2 SYDVKM come from the germline V gene. Trimming at V came to 2 bases and at J to 1 base, leaving 8 bases not matched to a gene. CDR3 coding DNA: TGTGCCAGCAGTTTAGTTGGTCAGGGGGAGGCCAAAAACATTCAGTACTTC. Translating gives CASSLVGQGEAKNIQYF.

The chain carries TRBV9 and TRBJ2-3; 11 positions match TRBD2. Germline V gene data show CDR1 as SGDLS and CDR2 as YYNGEE. After removal of 2 bases from V and 2 bases from J, the junction contained 1 base not matched to a gene. This CDR3 region has 15 residues. The CDR3 sequence: CASSVTSGNTDTQYF. For the CDR3, the DNA is TGTGCCAGCAGCGTGACTAGCGGGAACACAGATACGCAGTATTTT.

The genes are TRBV6-5 and TRBJ2-7; the D gene is possibly TRBD2 (5 bases). CDR3 length equals 13 residues. V lost 8 bases and J 4 bases, leaving 15 bases between the germline ends. CDR1 is MNHEY, CDR2 SVGAGI, per germline. CDR3 DNA: TGTGCCAGCGGCGCCCCACCGGGATACGAGCAGTACTTC. Its protein is CASGAPPGYEQYF.

The V and J genes are TRBV19 and TRBJ2-7, with 12 nucleotides matching TRBD2. The germline V gene encodes CDR1 LNHDA and CDR2 SQIVND (reference sequence). The length of the CDR3 is 16 residues. The V gene end was trimmed by 5 bases and the J gene end by 0 bases; junction bases not matched to a gene: 5. The CDR3 spells CASSVGLAGSSYEQYF. CDR3 DNA: TGTGCCAGTAGTGTGGGACTAGCGGGCTCCTCCTACGAGCAGTACTTC.

This chain joins TRBV7-2 and TRBJ2-7, with 8 bases lining up with TRBD1. V trimming: 5 bases; J trimming: 3 bases; junction bases outside the gene matches: 9. CDR1 and CDR2 (germline): SGHTA, FQGNSA. CDR3 size: 15 residues. The CDR3 reads CASSPRTGTYYEQYF. For the CDR3, the DNA is TGTGCCAGCAGCCCTCGGACAGGGACTTACTACGAGCAGTACTTC.

The CDR3 protein is CASSPPLGQRAMTEAFF. CDR3 nucleotide sequence: TGTGCCAGCAGCCCCCCCTTAGGACAGCGAGCAATGACTGAAGCTTTCTTT. This chain links TRBV11-3 with TRBJ1-1, with D perhaps TRBD1 (6 bases). The CDR3 loop spans 17 amino acids. Germline V lookup: CDR1 SGHNT, CDR2 YENEEA. V was clipped by 5 bases and J by 5 bases, with 24 bases between them.

This rearrangement joins TRBV4-3 to TRBJ2-7, with 8 bases fitting TRBD1. This CDR3 has 16 amino acids. Germline V CDR1 and CDR2: LGHNA, YSLEER. V was pared by 0 bases and J by 3 bases, with 7 bases of the junction left unmatched. The CDR3 region has the DNA TGCGCCAGCAGCCAAGAAGACCGGACAGGGATCTACGAGCAGTACTTC. Translation: CASSQEDRTGIYEQYF.